Below, 12 T cell receptor beta chains from the same sample are listed, as sequenced in a study. Cells sorted as Tregs were CD4+, CD25+ and CD127-/low. Using its own MiXCR run on the 5' RACE reads, TCRdb lists one record per CDR3 protein. Found here are 35,000 to 50,000 distinct CDR3 sequences, approximately 22% of them singletons; the top ten hold around 4%. The sample consisted of Tregs sorted from blood. The receptors originated from a female donor with breast cancer.

The chain employs TRBV9 and TRBJ2-1; no firm D call. This CDR3 has 15 residues. The germline gives CDR1 SGDLS, CDR2 YYNGEE. The germline V and J ends were trimmed by 0 bases and 2 bases, with 9 bases remaining between them. The CDR3 sequence is CASSVEGKTYNEQFF. The CDR3, as DNA: TGTGCCAGCAGCGTAGAGGGCAAGACCTACAATGAGCAGTTCTTC.

The table lists this clonotype with many counts. This rearrangement joins TRBV25-1 to TRBJ1-2, with TRBD1 as a possible D gene (5 bases). V lost 4 bases and J 3 bases, leaving 6 bases between the germline ends. There are 12 residues in the CDR3. Germline CDR1 is MGHDK and CDR2 is SYGVNS. CDR3 amino acids: CASSGGYYGYTF. CDR3 in DNA: TGTGCCAGCAGTGGGGGGTACTATGGCTACACCTTC.

This clonotype was observed a handful of times. The chain uses TRBV6-5 and TRBJ2-1; 8 bases fit TRBD1. CDR1 and CDR2 (germline): MNHEY, SVGAGI. This CDR3 has 15 residues. Trimming cost V 11 bases and J 9 bases; bases outside gene matches: 18. CDR3 protein: CAAMGDRNSAGEQFF. DNA for the CDR3: TGTGCCGCTATGGGGGACAGGAATTCCGCGGGTGAGCAGTTCTTC.

Note on this clonotype: One base away lies a much larger clone, so this may be a sequencing read error. The rearrangement uses TRBV6-2 or TRBV6-3 and TRBJ2-1; 9 bases map to TRBD2. Germline CDR1 and CDR2: MNHEY and SVGEGT. This CDR3 is 15 amino acids long. CDR3 loop: CAGSFSGTSFNEQFF. The CDR3 DNA reads TGTGCCGGCAGTTTCTCCGGGACTAGCTTCAATGAGCAGTTCTTC.

This clonotype was detected only once. The chain carries TRBV20-1 and TRBJ2-1; D is uncertain. The CDR3 totals 10 residues. Trimming pared 5 bases from V and 6 bases from J, leaving 5 bases between. Germline-derived CDR1 and CDR2 are DFQATT and SNEGSKA (reference sequence). CDR3 residues: CSAWGNEQFF. DNA of the CDR3: TGCAGTGCTTGGGGCAATGAGCAGTTCTTC.

This clonotype showed up just once. The junction departs from germline at one end; a sequencing error may be responsible. The chain is built from TRBV9 and TRBJ1-5; perhaps TRBD1 as D (6 bases). This CDR3 contains 14 residues. CDR1 and CDR2 from the germline V gene are SGDLS and YYNGEE. This CDR3 reads CTSSAGQGTQPQHF. CDR3 bases: TGTACCAGCAGCGCGGGACAAGGGACCCAGCCCCAGCATTTT.

This rearrangement joins TRBV2 to TRBJ1-1; no clear D gene. This CDR3 has 13 residues. Germline assignment: CDR1 SNHLY and CDR2 FYNNEI. V lost 5 bases to trimming and J lost 1 base, with 8 bases between them. CDR3 region: CASSREGNTEAFF. CDR3 DNA: TGTGCCAGCAGTCGGGAGGGGAACACTGAAGCTTTCTTT.

At least ten counts were recorded for this clonotype. The rearrangement joins TRBV9 to TRBJ2-7; 8 nucleotides align to TRBD1. Germline values: CDR1 SGDLS, CDR2 YYNGEE. The CDR3 runs to 16 residues. The V and J ends lost 3 bases and 4 bases, in that order; junction bases with no gene match: 12. CDR3: CASSGTGQGMRYEQYF. As DNA, the CDR3 is TGTGCCAGCAGCGGGACAGGACAGGGTATGCGGTACGAGCAGTACTTC.

The chain couples TRBV7-2 to TRBJ2-3; TRBD1 matches at 7 bases. The V segment lost 1 base and the J segment 4 bases; nucleotides outside the gene matches: 5. Germline assignment: CDR1 SGHTA and CDR2 FQGNSA. The CDR3 sequence is 15 residues long. The CDR3 region has the DNA TGTGCCAGCAGCTTAGGGACAGGAAGTGCAGATACGCAGTATTTT. This gives the protein CASSLGTGSADTQYF. Complete variable domain (other parts from reference TRBV7-2 and TRBJ2-3): GAGVSQSPSNKVTEKGKDVELRCDPISGHTALYWYRQSLGQGLEFLIYFQGNSAPDKSGLPSDRFSAERTGGSVSTLTIQRTQQEDSAVYLCASSLGTGSADTQYFGPGTRLTVL.

This clonotype has a count of ten or more. CDR3 nucleotides: TGCGCCAGCAGCCAAGAGGTCACAGGGAAACAGCCCCAGCATTTT. This sequence encodes CASSQEVTGKQPQHF. The V and J genes are TRBV4-1 and TRBJ1-5; a possible D gene is TRBD1 (6 bases). The CDR3 totals 15 residues. The germline V and J ends were trimmed by 0 bases and 7 bases, with 13 bases remaining between them. Germline loops: CDR1 MGHRA, CDR2 YSYEKL.

The chain employs TRBV9 and TRBJ2-1; 14 positions agree with TRBD2. The germline V gene encodes CDR1 SGDLS and CDR2 YYNGEE. The CDR3 consists of 15 residues. J lost 8 bases, V lost 3 bases, and 4 bases had no gene match. CDR3 residues: CASSEAGLAGDEQFF. The CDR3 DNA sequence: TGTGCCAGCAGCGAAGCGGGACTAGCGGGAGATGAGCAGTTCTTC.

This clonotype was recorded many times. CDR3 in amino acids: CASSQEASGSVEQYF. In nucleotides, the CDR3 is TGCGCCAGCAGCCAAGAGGCCAGCGGGAGTGTCGAGCAGTACTTC. V gene TRBV4-1 combines with J gene TRBJ2-7; 8 bases map to TRBD2. Germline CDR1 MGHRA, CDR2 YSYEKL. Germline trimming cut 0 bases from V and 6 bases from J; bases unmatched to any gene: 7. This CDR3 spans 15 amino acids.